This entry features one T cell receptor (beta chain) sequence. The data are from a study of T cell changes during pregnancy in multiple sclerosis. Using immunoSEQ multiplex PCR, the repertoire was profiled, and TCRdb retains in-frame clones only, with some absent. This sample has some 100,000 clones, with approximately 94% found just once. After removal of 1 base from V and 3 bases from J, the junction contained 6 bases not matched to a gene. The CDR3 is 15 amino acids. Germline V CDR1 and CDR2: SGHDT, YYEEEE. The rearrangement links TRBV5-6 to TRBJ2-7; 8 bases are shared with TRBD1. The starting material was peripheral blood, obtained in the second trimester of pregnancy. This sequence was found in a female donor with multiple sclerosis, enrolled in a pregnancy study. This CDR3 reads CASSLMDRVLYEQYF. CDR3 DNA: TGTGCCAGCAGCTTGATGGACAGGGTACTCTACGAGCAGTACTTC.